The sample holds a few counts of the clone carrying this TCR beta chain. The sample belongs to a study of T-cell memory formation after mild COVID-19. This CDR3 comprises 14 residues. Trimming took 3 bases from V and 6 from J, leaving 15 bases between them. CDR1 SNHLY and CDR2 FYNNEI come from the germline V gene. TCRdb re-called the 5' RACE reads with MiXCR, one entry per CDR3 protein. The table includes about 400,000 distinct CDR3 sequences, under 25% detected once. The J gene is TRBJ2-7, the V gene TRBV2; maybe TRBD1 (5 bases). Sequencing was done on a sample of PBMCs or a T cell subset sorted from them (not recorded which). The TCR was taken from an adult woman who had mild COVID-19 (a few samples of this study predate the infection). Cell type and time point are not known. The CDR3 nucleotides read TGTGCCAGCAGTGATCTGGTCCAGCAGGGCGAGCAGTACTTC. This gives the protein CASSDLVQQGEQYF.